This TCR beta chain came from a study of T cell changes during pregnancy in multiple sclerosis. This CDR3 region has 16 residues. With 6 bases removed from V and 3 bases from J, the gap between germline ends came to 17 bases. Germline values: CDR1 KGHSH, CDR2 LQKENI. Clones were sequenced by immunoSEQ multiplex PCR, and TCRdb holds only the in-frame ones, with some missing. The table includes approximately 44,000 clones, more than 85% detected once. The genes are TRBV18 and TRBJ1-4, with unresolved D. This material consisted of CD4+ T cells from peripheral blood mononuclear cells, taken in the second trimester of pregnancy. This sequence was found in a female donor in good health, enrolled as a control in a pregnancy study. The CDR3 nucleotides read TGTGCCAGCTCCATCGTCATCGGGGAGCCTAATGAAAAACTGTTTTTT. Protein: CASSIVIGEPNEKLFF.